The 23 T cell receptor beta chains below were found in one sample sequenced in a study of blood T cell repertoires in COVID-19. Sequencing was performed with immunoSEQ multiplex PCR; in TCRdb, only in-frame clones are kept and a portion is missing. The profile shows about 290,000 clones, around nine tenths of them singletons. The material sequenced was PBMCs or T cells enriched from blood (not recorded which). All receptors come from a woman aged 40 to 50 who had recovered from COVID-19.

The chain is built from TRBV7-9 and TRBJ2-2, with a possible D match to TRBD1 (5 bases). The CDR3 runs to 16 residues. The ends were cut back, 5 bases at V and 3 bases at J, with 16 bases in the middle. In germline, CDR1 is SEHNR, CDR2 FQNEAQ (reference sequence). The CDR3 is CASSKSRGSDTGELFF. The CDR3 DNA is TGTGCCAGCAGCAAATCAAGGGGTTCGGACACCGGGGAGCTGTTTTTT.

This clone was picked up one time. V gene TRBV2 combines with J gene TRBJ2-2; a possible D gene is TRBD1 (5 bases). Per germline, CDR1 SNHLY and CDR2 FYNNEI. V was cut by 7 bases and J by 7 bases, with 16 bases left in between. The CDR3 sequence is 14 residues long. The CDR3 spells CASIGREGIGELFF. CDR3 nucleotides: TGTGCCAGCATCGGCAGGGAAGGGATCGGGGAGCTGTTTTTT.

The rearrangement links TRBV30 to TRBJ1-6, with unresolved D. CDR1 and CDR2 (germline): GTSNPN, SVGIG (reference sequence). Between the trimmed V and J ends, which lost 3 bases and 14 bases, there was a span of 20 bases. This CDR3 comprises 14 residues. CDR3 sequence reads: CAWSLTGAGATLHF. The DNA for the CDR3 is TGTGCCTGGAGCCTAACCGGTGCAGGCGCGACCCTCCACTTT.

The chain employs TRBV7-6 and TRBJ1-4; no clear D. V lost 3 bases and J 4 bases, leaving 12 bases between the germline ends. This CDR3 has 15 amino acids. Germline assignment: CDR1 SGHVS and CDR2 FNYEAQ. The DNA of the CDR3 is TGTGCCAGCAGCTTCACGGCAGGTCTTAATGAAAAACTGTTTTTT. This codes for CASSFTAGLNEKLFF.

The J gene is TRBJ2-7, the V gene TRBV6-5; D call uncertain. This CDR3 spans 11 amino acids. Looked up from germline, CDR1 is MNHEY and CDR2 is SVGAGI. V gave up 6 bases and J gave up 2 bases, with 5 bases separating them. The CDR3 DNA reads TGTGCCAGCAGCGTAACCTACGAGCAGTACTTC. Amino acid sequence: CASSVTYEQYF.

This chain joins TRBV6-4 and TRBJ1-2, with D perhaps matching TRBD1 (5 bases). V lost 3 bases, J lost 8 bases, and 13 bases lay in between. Germline CDR1 and CDR2: MRHNA and SNTAGT. This CDR3 contains 13 residues. CDR3 amino acids: CASSEQSGHGYTF. The CDR3 bases are TGTGCCAGCAGTGAGCAGTCAGGGCACGGCTACACCTTC.

The chain employs TRBV5-5 and TRBJ2-7; TRBD2 matches at 10 bases. The CDR3 is made up of 15 amino acids. CDR1 is SGHKS and CDR2 is YYEKEE in the germline V gene (reference sequence). The V gene end was trimmed by 2 bases and the J gene end by 5 bases; junction bases not matched to a gene: 7. CDR3 nucleotides: TGTGCCAGCAGCTTTATAACTAGCGGGGCCAACGAGCAGTACTTC. This codes for CASSFITSGANEQYF.

This chain links TRBV27 with TRBJ2-1, with 8 bases identical to TRBD2. The CDR3 contains 16 residues. The ends lost 3 bases at V and 0 bases at J; junction bases unmatched: 4. Germline V gene data show CDR1 as MNHEY and CDR2 as SMNVEV (reference sequence). The CDR3 loop reads CASSLLAGYSYNEQFF. In nucleotides, the CDR3 is TGTGCCAGCAGTTTGCTAGCGGGTTACTCCTACAATGAGCAGTTCTTC.

This clone was counted once. This chain connects TRBV2 to TRBJ1-1; D gene unclear. CDR3 length: 12 residues. Between the trimmed V and J ends, which lost 7 bases and 8 bases, there was a span of 14 bases. The V gene's germline CDR1 is SNHLY and CDR2 FYNNEI. The DNA of the CDR3 is TGTGCCAGCACCGGGGAGGGCAGCGAAGCTTTCTTT. Its translation: CASTGEGSEAFF.

The chain couples TRBV19 to TRBJ1-2; the D gene is possibly TRBD1 (6 bases). Germline-derived CDR1 and CDR2 are LNHDA and SQIVND (reference sequence). The CDR3 spans 15 residues. Trimming removed 5 bases from V and 2 bases from J, with 15 bases in between. The CDR3 DNA sequence: TGTGCCAGTAGTTTCCTGGACAGCAAAAACTATGGCTACACCTTC. It translates to CASSFLDSKNYGYTF.

The CDR3 DNA sequence: TGTGCCAGCAGTTACTCGGCGGGGACCACAGATACGCAGTATTTT. It encodes CASSYSAGTTDTQYF. The genes are TRBV6-5 and TRBJ2-3, with a tentative D call TRBD2 (6 bases). This CDR3 is 15 amino acids long. V was clipped by 0 bases and J by 2 bases, with 9 bases between them. Germline V CDR1 and CDR2: MNHEY, SVGAGI.

Only one count was recorded for this clone. J is TRBJ2-7 and V is TRBV9; the match to TRBD2 covers 9 bases. The ends lost 2 bases at V and 4 bases at J; junction bases unmatched: 10. The CDR3 is made up of 16 amino acids. Germline lookup yields CDR1 SGDLS and CDR2 YYNGEE. CDR3 nucleotides: TGTGCCAGCAGCGTTGGGCTAGCGGGGATTTCTTACGAGCAGTACTTC. Its translation is CASSVGLAGISYEQYF. Complete variable domain (other parts from reference TRBV9 and TRBJ2-7): DSGVTQTPKHLITATGQRVTLRCSPRSGDLSVYWYQQSLDQGLQFLIQYYNGEERAKGNILERFSAQQFPDLHSELNLSSLELGDSALYFCASSVGLAGISYEQYFGPGTRLTVT.

The chain links TRBV9 to TRBJ1-1; D is undetermined. Germline V CDR1 and CDR2: SGDLS, YYNGEE. The CDR3 runs 15 residues. V shed 0 bases and J shed 1 base, with 10 bases lying between them. CDR3 region: CASSVGGRGNTEAFF. The CDR3 DNA follows: TGTGCCAGCAGCGTAGGAGGCAGAGGGAACACTGAAGCTTTCTTT.

This chain links TRBV6-4 with TRBJ1-2; D is perhaps TRBD1 (5 bases). The CDR3 spans 15 residues. V lost 0 bases and J lost 7, with 15 bases in between. Germline loops: CDR1 MRHNA, CDR2 SNTAGT. The CDR3 DNA reads TGTGCCAGCAGTGACTCGGCCGGGGGGGGACTTGGCTACACCTTC. Protein: CASSDSAGGGLGYTF.

The chain carries TRBV13 and TRBJ2-1; D perhaps matches TRBD2 (6 bases). This CDR3 region has 13 residues. V was shortened by 3 bases and J by 6 bases, with 9 bases between the two germline ends. Germline V gene lookup returns CDR1 PRHDT and CDR2 FYEKMQ (reference sequence). CDR3 protein: CASSLSGSNEQFF. The CDR3 bases are TGTGCCAGCAGCTTGAGCGGGTCCAATGAGCAGTTCTTC.

V is TRBV7-2 and J is TRBJ1-2; 7 bases map to TRBD1. V dropped 8 bases and J dropped 2; count of bases not matched to a gene: 11. The CDR3 consists of 15 residues. Germline V gives CDR1 SGHTA, CDR2 FQGNSA. CDR3 residues: CASRRIRGKNYGYTF. In nucleotides, the CDR3 is TGTGCCAGCCGGAGAATCAGGGGGAAAAACTATGGCTACACCTTC.

The chain has TRBV7-3 and TRBJ2-1; 10 nucleotides align to TRBD2. Germline V gene lookup returns CDR1 SGHTA and CDR2 FQGTGA. The V segment lost 5 bases and the J segment 7 bases; nucleotides outside the gene matches: 5. This CDR3 contains 14 residues. CDR3 DNA sequence: TGTGCCAGCAGCCTAGGACTAGCGGCTAATGAGCAGTTCTTC. Translated: CASSLGLAANEQFF.

V is TRBV18 and J is TRBJ2-7, with TRBD2 matching over 10 bases. In germline, CDR1 is KGHSH, CDR2 LQKENI. This CDR3 has 16 amino acids. The V and J ends lost 3 bases and 6 bases, in that order; junction bases with no gene match: 11. For the CDR3, the DNA is TGTGCCAGCTCACCGATAGCAACAAGCGGGAGGGGCGAGCAGTACTTC. As protein: CASSPIATSGRGEQYF. Combining the CDR3 with reference TRBV18 and TRBJ2-7 gives the whole variable domain NAGVMQNPRHLVRRRGQEARLRCSPMKGHSHVYWYRQLPEEGLKFMVYLQKENIIDESGMPKERFSAEFPKEGPSILRIQQVVRGDSAAYFCASSPIATSGRGEQYFGPGTRLTVT.

The J gene is TRBJ1-3, the V gene TRBV6-5; possible D gene TRBD1, 6 bases. The CDR3 spans 15 residues. The germline V gene has CDR1 MNHEY and CDR2 SVGAGI. V lost 6 bases and J lost 2, with 14 bases in between. CDR3 DNA sequence: TGTGCCAGCAGACGTTACAGGGATCCTGGAAACACCATATATTTT. Protein: CASRRYRDPGNTIYF.

The CDR3 DNA follows: TGTGCCAGCAGTGAGGACAGGGAAATCCAGCCCCAGCATTTT. Protein: CASSEDREIQPQHF. The V and J genes are TRBV2 and TRBJ1-5; the match to TRBD1 covers 8 bases. V was clipped by 3 bases and J by 7 bases; unmatched bases: 5. This CDR3 spans 14 amino acids. The V gene's germline CDR1 is SNHLY and CDR2 FYNNEI.

V and J are TRBV14 and TRBJ1-1; perhaps TRBD1 as D (5 bases). There are 13 residues in the CDR3. V lost 3 bases and J lost 6, with 11 bases in between. Germline CDR1 reads SGHDN; CDR2 reads FVKESK. CDR3 coding DNA: TGTGCCAGCAGCCAGACGGGGGGATCTGAAGCTTTCTTT. It is translated as CASSQTGGSEAFF.

This clone has more than one count but fewer than ten. This rearrangement joins TRBV7-2 to TRBJ1-2; D remains ambiguous. CDR1 and CDR2 from the germline V gene are SGHTA and FQGNSA. This CDR3 comprises 13 residues. Deletions cut 5 bases from V and 3 bases from J, with 10 bases between. CDR3 DNA sequence: TGTGCCAGCAGCCGTGACAAGGACTATGGCTACACCTTC. It specifies CASSRDKDYGYTF. Supplemented by reference TRBV7-2 and TRBJ1-2, the full variable domain reads GAGVSQSPSNKVTEKGKDVELRCDPISGHTALYWYRQSLGQGLEFLIYFQGNSAPDKSGLPSDRFSAERTGGSVSTLTIQRTQQEDSAVYLCASSRDKDYGYTFGSGTRLTVV.

The rearrangement joins TRBV4-1 to TRBJ2-1; D gene ambiguous. Trimming took 6 bases from V and 9 from J, leaving 15 bases between them. CDR1 MGHRA and CDR2 YSYEKL come from the germline V gene. The length of the CDR3 is 13 residues. The CDR3 DNA follows: TGCGCCAGCAGGCCAAGCGCGCTAACTGAGCAGTTCTTC. Translation gives CASRPSALTEQFF.